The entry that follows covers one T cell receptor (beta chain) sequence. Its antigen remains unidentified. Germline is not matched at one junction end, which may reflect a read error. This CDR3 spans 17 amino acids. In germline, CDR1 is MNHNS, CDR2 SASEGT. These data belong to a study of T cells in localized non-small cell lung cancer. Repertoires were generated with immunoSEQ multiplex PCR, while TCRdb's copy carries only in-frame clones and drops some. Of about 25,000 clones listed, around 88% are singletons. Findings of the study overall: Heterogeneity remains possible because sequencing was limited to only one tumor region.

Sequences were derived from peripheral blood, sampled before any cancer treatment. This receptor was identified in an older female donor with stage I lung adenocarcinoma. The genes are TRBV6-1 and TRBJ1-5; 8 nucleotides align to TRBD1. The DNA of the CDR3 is TGTGCCAGCAGCGAAGGATTTTGGACAGGGCTAAATCAGCCCCAGCATTTT. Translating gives CASSEGFWTGLNQPQHF.